The present T cell receptor beta chain was sequenced within a study of cytomegalovirus exposure and HLA in healthy donors (dated by TCRdb to between 2016 and 2019). General notes on the study: According to a later analysis, one platform produced both the roughly 130 validation repertoires and the 670 or so repertoires of the first cohort. The aim of the study was to test whether cataloging public T cell receptors could identify signatures of past pathogen exposure. Besides the first cohort of roughly 640 subjects, a separate validation cohort made up of 120 or so different subjects was used. The study combined high-throughput TCR immunosequencing, statistical association of individual TCRs with disease status, and machine learning to predict cytomegalovirus infection status. General study outcomes and caveats: In the study, some 160 TCR beta chains were listed as associated with cytomegalovirus. The classifier was reported to diagnose cytomegalovirus status with high specificity and sensitivity in both the original cohort and the validation cohort. Most TCR sequences were observed very rarely across donors, whereas some public TCRs were present in many individuals. A later analysis lacked HLA typing for the validation cohort, so it scored co-occurrence in that cohort across all 110 or so repertoires. Three of the identified cytomegalovirus-associated TCR beta chains were confirmed in vitro to be specific for cytomegalovirus antigens. Subsequent analysis determined that TCRs grouped into clusters in the first cohort also showed a tendency toward co-occurrence across the roughly 130 validation repertoires, and 94% of cluster scores exceeded 0. It was suggested by the authors that the approach could potentially be generalized to other disease states and immunological phenotypes.

The library relied on the immunoSEQ multiplex PCR assay. Processing in the source paper ran as follows. A statistical classification framework was built to diagnose cytomegalovirus status from the catalog of TCR beta chain sequences. TCRdb limited this immuneACCESS table to in-frame rearrangements with V and J called. A share of clones is missing; checked studies link under half to unresolved V genes, and the rest is unexplained. V and J calls and clone size are copied from that table; D and trimming were computed from the DNA. The sample table shows under 150,000 clones, and about 90% are seen once. Together, the top ten hold approximately 2.1% of the sample. Donors formed part of the validation cohort, which comprised 120 subjects and was distinct from the first cohort of fewer than 750 subjects. About this clone itself: Its antigen remains unidentified. Per-base quality was not reported, and no clone a single base away is much larger than it.

Via the germline V gene, CDR1 is SGHTA and CDR2 FQGTGA. At the junction V is shortened by 0 bases and J by 5 bases; bases outside the gene matches: 5. Its CDR3 holds 16 amino acids, cysteine through phenylalanine. Of the read, only the CDR3 DNA is kept; its 48 bases are in frame from base 1. The receptor comes from a young woman in good health and CMV-seronegative. The sequencing sample was made of PBMCs. This sequence uses TRBV7-3 and TRBJ2-1; 9 central nucleotides agree with TRBD2. The bases read TGTGCCAGCAGCTTAACTAGGCCTAGCGGGGACAATGAGCAGTTCTTC. It is translated as CASSLTRPSGDNEQFF.